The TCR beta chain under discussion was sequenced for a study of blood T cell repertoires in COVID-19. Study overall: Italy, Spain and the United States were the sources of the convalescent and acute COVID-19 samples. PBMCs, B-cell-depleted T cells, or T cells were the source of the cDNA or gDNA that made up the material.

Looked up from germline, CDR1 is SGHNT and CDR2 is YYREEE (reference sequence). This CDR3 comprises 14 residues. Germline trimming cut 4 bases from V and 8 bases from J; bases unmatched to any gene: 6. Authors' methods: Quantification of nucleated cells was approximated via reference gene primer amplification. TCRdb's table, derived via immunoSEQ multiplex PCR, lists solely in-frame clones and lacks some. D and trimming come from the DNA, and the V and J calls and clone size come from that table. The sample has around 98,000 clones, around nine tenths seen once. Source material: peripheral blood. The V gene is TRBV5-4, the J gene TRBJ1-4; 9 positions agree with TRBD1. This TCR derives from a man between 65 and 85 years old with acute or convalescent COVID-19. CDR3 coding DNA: TGTGCCAGCAGCCGTGGGACAGGGCGGGAAAAACTGTTTTTT. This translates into CASSRGTGREKLFF. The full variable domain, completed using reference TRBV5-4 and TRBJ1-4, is ETGVTQSPTHLIKTRGQQVTLRCSSQSGHNTVSWYQQALGQGPQFIFQYYREEENGRGNFPPRFSGLQFPNYSSELNVNALELDDSALYLCASSRGTGREKLFFGSGTQLSVL.